This TCR beta chain appears in the sequencing data of a study of beta chain features in type 1 diabetes. The table lists this clone with a few counts. One junction end disagrees with the germline gene, perhaps due to a read error. This CDR3 is 14 amino acids long. Germline V gene lookup returns CDR1 SGHVS and CDR2 FQNEAQ. The authors reverse transcribed all of the isolated RNA, so sequencing captured expressed TCRB transcripts. Sequencing was performed with immunoSEQ multiplex PCR; in TCRdb, only in-frame clones are kept and a portion is missing. Here the sample spans 860,000 or so clones, roughly a sixth being singletons.

The sequencing input was naive CD4+ T cells from blood. The chain is built from TRBV7-8 and TRBJ1-4, with D possibly matching TRBD1 (6 bases). The TCR sequence derives from a woman aged 18-29 years in good health. The CDR3 is CASSLGDTSEKLFF. DNA of the CDR3: TGTGCCAGCAGCTTGGGGGACACTAGTGAAAAACTGTTTTTT.